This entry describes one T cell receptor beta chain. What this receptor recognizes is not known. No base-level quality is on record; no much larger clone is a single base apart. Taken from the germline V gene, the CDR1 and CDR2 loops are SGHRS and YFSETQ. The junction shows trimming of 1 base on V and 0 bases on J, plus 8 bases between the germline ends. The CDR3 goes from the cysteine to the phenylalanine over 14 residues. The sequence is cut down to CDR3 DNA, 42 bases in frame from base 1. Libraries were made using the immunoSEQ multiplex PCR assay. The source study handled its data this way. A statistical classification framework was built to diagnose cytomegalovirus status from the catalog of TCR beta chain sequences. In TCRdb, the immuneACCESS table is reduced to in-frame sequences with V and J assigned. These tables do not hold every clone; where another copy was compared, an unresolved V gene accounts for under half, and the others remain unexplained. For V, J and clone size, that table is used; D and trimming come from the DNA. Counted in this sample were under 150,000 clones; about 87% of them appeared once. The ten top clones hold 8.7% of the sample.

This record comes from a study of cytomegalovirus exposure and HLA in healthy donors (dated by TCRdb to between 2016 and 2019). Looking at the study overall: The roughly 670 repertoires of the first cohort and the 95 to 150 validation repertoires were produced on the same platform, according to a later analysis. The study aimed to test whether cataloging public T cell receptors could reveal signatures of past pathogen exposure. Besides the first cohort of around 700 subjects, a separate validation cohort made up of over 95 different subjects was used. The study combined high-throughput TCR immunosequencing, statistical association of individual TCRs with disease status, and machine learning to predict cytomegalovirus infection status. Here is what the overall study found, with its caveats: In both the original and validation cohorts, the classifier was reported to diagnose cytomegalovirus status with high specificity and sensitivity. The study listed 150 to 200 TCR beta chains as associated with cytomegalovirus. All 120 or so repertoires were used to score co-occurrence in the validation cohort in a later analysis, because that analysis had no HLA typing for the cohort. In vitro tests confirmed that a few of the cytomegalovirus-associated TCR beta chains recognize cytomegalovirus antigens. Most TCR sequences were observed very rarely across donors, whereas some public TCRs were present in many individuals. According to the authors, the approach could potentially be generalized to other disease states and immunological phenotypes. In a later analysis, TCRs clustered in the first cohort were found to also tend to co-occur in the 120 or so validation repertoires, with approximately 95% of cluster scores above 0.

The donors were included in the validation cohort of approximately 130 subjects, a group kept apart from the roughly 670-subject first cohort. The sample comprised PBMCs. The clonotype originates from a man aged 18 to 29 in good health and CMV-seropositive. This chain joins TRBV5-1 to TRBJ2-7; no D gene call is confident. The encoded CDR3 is CASSLHPSSYEQYF. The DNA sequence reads TGCGCCAGCAGCTTGCACCCGAGCTCCTACGAGCAGTACTTC.